Listed here is a single T cell receptor (beta chain). Its antigen is currently unknown. The sample originates from a study of cytomegalovirus exposure and HLA in healthy donors. Study-level information: The roughly 120 validation repertoires were reported in a later analysis to have been generated on the same platform as the roughly 680 first-cohort repertoires.

Profiling relied on immunoSEQ multiplex PCR, and the TCRdb table lists in-frame clones only, not all of them. The top ten clones hold 12% of a sample with tens of thousands of clones, roughly 80% of them seen once. This CDR3 region has 13 residues. CDR1 and CDR2 (germline): GTSNPN, SVGIG (reference sequence). Trimming left V 3 bases short and J 14 bases short, with 20 bases between. Findings and limits, study-wide: Reports described diagnosis of cytomegalovirus status by the classifier as highly specific and sensitive. The study listed about 150 cytomegalovirus-associated TCR beta chains. In vitro experiments confirmed that three CMV-associated chains were specific for CMV antigens.

This chain joins TRBV30 and TRBJ2-4; no definite D call. The clonotype was recovered from a woman aged 18-29 years in good health and CMV-seropositive. Sequencing was carried out using PBMCs. For the CDR3, the DNA is TGTGCCTGGAGCGACTTAGACTCGCCCCCTAAGTACTTC. Residues: CAWSDLDSPPKYF. The variable domain in full, with the rest retrieved from reference TRBV30 and TRBJ2-4, is SQTIHQWPATLVQPVGSPLSLECTVEGTSNPNLYWYRQAAGRGLQLLFYSVGIGQISSEVPQNLSASRPQDRQFILSSKKLLLSDSGFYLCAWSDLDSPPKYFGAGTRLSVL.